This T cell receptor (beta chain) was captured in a study of CD8+ T cells in alopecia areata. Study results and caveats: Alopecia totalis/universalis scalp especially showed more expanded CD8+ clones than normal scalp. Patients displayed less clarity in TCR sharing than mice, a finding possibly related to HLA.

Lesional scalp punch biopsies and peripheral blood were collected from alopecia areata patients. Worth noting for this clone: Its specificity is unknown.

The CDR3 is 16 amino acids. V was cut by 7 bases and J by 3 bases, with 22 bases left in between. The V gene's germline CDR1 is GTSNPN and CDR2 SVGIG (reference sequence). RNA, once extracted, was reverse transcribed into cDNA for use as the sequencing template. The assay was immunoSEQ multiplex PCR, and TCRdb's table has in-frame clones only and misses some. Of some 130,000 clones listed, almost 50% were seen once; the top ten hold roughly a sixth. Here the sequenced sample was CD8+ T cells sorted from blood, taken at week 0. The source is a human donor with alopecia areata. This sequence joins TRBV30 and TRBJ1-5, with D possibly TRBD1 on 6 matching bases. Written as DNA, the CDR3 is TGTGCCTCGACCGGCGGGGCAGGGGAAATCAATCAGCCCCAGCATTTT. Amino acids: CASTGGAGEINQPQHF.